These 16 T cell receptor beta chains were sequenced from one sample in a study of blood T cell repertoires in COVID-19 (dated by TCRdb to 2020 to 2021). The protocol used for the library was the immunoSEQ multiplex PCR assay. TCRdb took over this immuneACCESS table, retaining in-frame rearrangements with V and J assigned. Such tables are incomplete; in checked studies, under half of the missing clones stem from an unresolved V gene, and the remainder is unexplained. The sample includes 90,000 to 100,000 clones, with 89% observed a single time. Of the sample, approximately 5.4% falls within the top ten clones. Sequenced input: peripheral blood. The origin of the receptors is a man between 60 and 75 years old with COVID-19, enrolled during active disease.

The chain has TRBV30 and TRBJ1-5; D uncertain. The ends were cut back, 1 base at V and 7 bases at J, with 14 bases in the middle. The CDR3 runs 14 residues. Germline V lookup: CDR1 GTSNPN, CDR2 SVGIG (reference sequence). CDR3 sequence reads: CAWSAGMSGQPQHF. In nucleotides, the CDR3 is TGTGCCTGGAGTGCGGGGATGTCGGGCCAGCCCCAGCATTTT.

The chain has TRBV5-1 and TRBJ2-1, with TRBD1 identical over 9 bases. The CDR3 is 14 residues long. Trimming took 3 bases from V and 10 from J; bases not matched to a gene: 8. Germline V gives CDR1 SGHRS, CDR2 YFSETQ. The CDR3 is CASSSGQGSLEQFF. CDR3 DNA: TGCGCCAGCAGCTCAGGACAGGGGAGCCTCGAGCAGTTCTTC.

The V call is TRBV6-1, the J call TRBJ1-2; 12 nucleotides align to TRBD1. Germline V CDR1 and CDR2: MNHNS, SASEGT. CDR3 size: 15 residues. V was pared by 3 bases and J by 6 bases, with 5 bases of the junction left unmatched. The CDR3 coding sequence is TGTGCCAGCAGTGACCGGGACAGGGGGCAAGATGGCTACACCTTC. Protein product: CASSDRDRGQDGYTF.

CDR3 nucleotides: TGTGCCAGCAGTGAAGCTCAGGATGGACAGCCCCAGCATTTT. This translates into CASSEAQDGQPQHF. The genes are TRBV6-1 and TRBJ1-5; D unresolved. The CDR3 length is 14 residues. V gave up 0 bases and J gave up 7 bases, with 10 bases separating them. Germline V gene sequence: CDR1 MNHNS, CDR2 SASEGT.

The J gene is TRBJ1-6, the V gene TRBV5-1, with 12 bases identical to TRBD1. The CDR3 consists of 15 residues. Germline V gene data show CDR1 as SGHRS and CDR2 as YFSETQ. Trimming cost V 4 bases and J 8 bases; bases outside gene matches: 4. The CDR3 here is CASSAGQGADSPLHF. The CDR3 DNA follows: TGCGCCAGCAGCGCGGGACAGGGGGCTGATTCACCCCTCCACTTT.

This chain connects TRBV7-2 to TRBJ1-1; unclear D gene. Germline values: CDR1 SGHTA, CDR2 FQGNSA. The germline V and J ends were trimmed by 5 bases and 4 bases, with 11 bases remaining between them. CDR3 length equals 13 residues. CDR3 loop: CASSTTRATEAFF. CDR3 nucleotide sequence: TGTGCCAGCAGCACTACACGTGCCACTGAAGCTTTCTTT.

The genes are TRBV7-9 and TRBJ2-2, with 14 bases fitting TRBD2. The V segment lost 5 bases and the J segment 0 bases; nucleotides outside the gene matches: 5. CDR3 length equals 18 residues. Germline V gives CDR1 SEHNR, CDR2 FQNEAQ (reference sequence). The CDR3 DNA reads TGTGCCAGCAGCCCGGGACTAGCGGGGGACTCGAACACCGGGGAGCTGTTTTTT. Its translation is CASSPGLAGDSNTGELFF. Combining the CDR3 with reference TRBV7-9 and TRBJ2-2 gives the whole variable domain DTGVSQNPRHKITKRGQNVTFRCDPISEHNRLYWYRQTLGQGPEFLTYFQNEAQLEKSRLLSDRFSAERPKGSFSTLEIQRTEQGDSAMYLCASSPGLAGDSNTGELFFGEGSRLTVL.

The chain links TRBV7-8 to TRBJ1-2; 8 bases align to TRBD1. V lost 1 base and J lost 4; bases outside the gene matches: 8. The CDR3 loop spans 16 amino acids. Germline V CDR1 and CDR2: SGHVS, FQNEAQ. The CDR3 DNA is TGTGCCAGCAGCTTAGGTTTCAGGGGGCTGGGCTATGGCTACACCTTC. Translated: CASSLGFRGLGYGYTF.

This clone was found once. V gene TRBV10-3 combines with J gene TRBJ2-7; 7 bases align to TRBD2. Trimming cost V 8 bases and J 6 bases; bases outside gene matches: 13. There are 14 residues in the CDR3. The germline V gene has CDR1 ENHRY and CDR2 SYGVKD. The CDR3 loop is CAIYEGLISSEQYF. DNA of the CDR3: TGTGCCATCTACGAGGGACTAATTTCGTCCGAGCAGTACTTC.

The V gene is TRBV11-3, the J gene TRBJ2-2; the D gene is possibly TRBD1 (6 bases). Trimming shortened V by 5 bases and J by 1 base, and 11 bases separated the two germline ends. CDR1 and CDR2 (germline): SGHNT, YENEEA. This CDR3 contains 15 residues. DNA for the CDR3: TGTGCCAGCAGCACCCAACAGGGGAACACCGGGGAGCTGTTTTTT. This sequence encodes CASSTQQGNTGELFF.

The CDR3 DNA follows: TGTGCCACCGGAGTGCAGCGCGGGGAGCTGTTTTTT. This translates into CATGVQRGELFF. J is TRBJ2-2 and V is TRBV24-1, with D unresolved. CDR3 size: 12 residues. V shed 9 bases and J shed 7 bases, with 11 bases lying between them. Germline CDR1 KGHDR, CDR2 SFDVKD.

This clone was seen once. The rearrangement uses TRBV15 and TRBJ2-1, with TRBD2 as a possible D gene (6 bases). This CDR3 spans 15 amino acids. Trimming cost V 4 bases and J 5 bases, with 15 bases left between them. Germline CDR1 and CDR2: LNHNV and YYDKDF (reference sequence). The CDR3 DNA follows: TGTGCCACCAGCACATCGGGACTGATGAACAATGAGCAGTTCTTC. It codes for CATSTSGLMNNEQFF.

CDR3 in amino acids: CAISEAGSYEQYF. The CDR3 DNA reads TGTGCCATCAGTGAGGCGGGTTCCTACGAGCAGTACTTC. The genes are TRBV10-3 and TRBJ2-7, with D perhaps TRBD2 (5 bases). Germline loops: CDR1 ENHRY, CDR2 SYGVKD. The V gene lost 2 bases and the J gene lost 1 base, with 6 bases spanning the gap. The CDR3 is 13 amino acids.

The chain employs TRBV24-1 and TRBJ2-7; 9 nucleotides match TRBD2. This CDR3 contains 19 residues. CDR1 KGHDR and CDR2 SFDVKD come from the germline V gene. With V trimmed by 5 bases and J by 2 bases, 18 bases remained unmatched. The CDR3 sequence: CATSGTPGQSTSGTYEQYF. The CDR3 DNA sequence: TGTGCCACCAGTGGGACCCCGGGACAGTCGACTAGCGGTACCTACGAGCAGTACTTC.

In its sample, this clone was seen once. The chain links TRBV7-9 to TRBJ2-7, with 7 bases fitting TRBD1. The CDR3 spans 14 residues. CDR1 is SEHNR, CDR2 FQNEAQ, per germline (reference sequence). J gave up 2 bases and V 6 bases, and 7 bases lay outside the gene matches. This CDR3 reads CASSYGQVTYEQYF. The CDR3 DNA sequence: TGTGCCAGCAGTTACGGACAGGTCACCTACGAGCAGTACTTC.

CDR3 DNA sequence: TGTGCCAGCAGTGATTACAGCAACTCCTATAATTCACCCCTCCACTTT. Translation gives CASSDYSNSYNSPLHF. The V and J genes are TRBV25-1 and TRBJ1-6; D is undetermined. This CDR3 comprises 16 residues. V was clipped by 3 bases and J by 0 bases, with 9 bases between them. CDR1 and CDR2 (germline): MGHDK, SYGVNS.